This T cell receptor beta chain was identified in a study of blood T cell repertoires in COVID-19. The trim removed 0 bases at V and 6 bases at J, leaving 8 bases unmatched. Per germline, CDR1 SGHRS and CDR2 YFSETQ. This CDR3 region has 16 residues. In the original workflow: For nucleated cells, counts were estimated from reference gene primer amplification. Repertoires were generated with immunoSEQ multiplex PCR, while TCRdb's copy carries only in-frame clones and drops some. V and J calls and clone size follow that table, whereas D and trimming were derived from the DNA. The sample contains approximately 220,000 clones, about four fifths of which appear only once.

The clonotype was recovered from a woman aged 35 to 49 with active or convalescent COVID-19. The sequencing sample was made of peripheral blood. The chain combines TRBV5-1 with TRBJ2-5; 10 bases match TRBD2. CDR3 coding DNA: TGCGCCAGCAGCTTGGAGGTGGATAGCGGGGGGAAGACCCAGTACTTC. This translates into CASSLEVDSGGKTQYF.